The 21 T cell receptor beta chains reported below all come from one sample, sequenced in a study of CXCR3-negative and CXCR3-positive naive CD8 T cells (dated by TCRdb to between 2018 and 2020). Their antigens remain unidentified. Sequencing used a NextSeq 550. The Human TCR Profiling Kit (MiLaboratory) was used to prepare UMI-labeled 5' RACE TRB cDNA libraries. After the reads were reprocessed by TCRdb, one entry was made per CDR3 protein sequence, with no DNA. The data table for this sample lists over 95,000 distinct CDR3 sequences. Roughly 0.35% of the sample belongs to the ten largest clones. The paper as a whole reports these results and caveats: Compared with CXCR3-negative naive cells, CXCR3-positive naive cells had TRB CDR3s with higher hydrophobicity (lower Kidera factor 4), lower energy, and higher strength and volume indices.

Material: naive CXCR3+ CD8+ T cells from blood. The sample's cell subset or site label is to be understood as: CD45RO-CCR7+CD27+CD95- naive CD8+ T cells expressing CXCR3 (TNR3+). The receptors come from a human donor in good health. Some clones in this sample may be carry-over from other donors' samples.

This chain connects TRBV29-1 to TRBJ1-2; the TCRdb call, TRBD1, lacks DNA for checking. The CDR3 is 14 residues long. Germline V lookup: CDR1 SQVTM, CDR2 ANQGSEA. CDR3 in amino acids: CSVEVAGGFEGYTF.

J is TRBJ1-2 and V is TRBV5-1; with no DNA, the TCRdb D assignment of TRBD1 cannot be verified. CDR1 is SGHRS, CDR2 YFSETQ, per germline. The CDR3 length is 15 residues. The CDR3 is CASSFLQGAAHGYTF.

The CDR3: CAISDLRTARSGANVLTF. The J gene is TRBJ2-6, the V gene TRBV10-3; absent DNA, TCRdb's TRBD1 call cannot be checked. CDR1 and CDR2 from the germline V gene are ENHRY and SYGVKD. The CDR3 extends over 18 amino acids.

The V gene is TRBV28, the J gene TRBJ2-3. CDR1 and CDR2 (germline): MDHEN, SYDVKM. The CDR3 runs 14 residues. The CDR3 loop reads CASSFMVSTDTQYF.

V is TRBV6-5 and J is TRBJ2-1. The length of the CDR3 is 14 residues. Germline V gene lookup returns CDR1 MNHEY and CDR2 SVGAGI. The CDR3 region is CASKVGSSPDEQFF.

The J gene is TRBJ1-5, the V gene TRBV4-1. Germline V gene data show CDR1 as MGHRA and CDR2 as YSYEKL. This CDR3 spans 16 amino acids. The CDR3 region is CASSQDEMGSNQPQHF.

The chain has TRBV29-1 and TRBJ1-2. The CDR3 is 12 residues long. Germline V lookup: CDR1 SQVTM, CDR2 ANQGSEA. The CDR3 sequence: CSVGPSAYGYTF.

CDR3 residues: CASSYASGGWGYTF. V and J are TRBV6-5 and TRBJ1-2; the D call from TCRdb, TRBD1, cannot be confirmed without DNA. The CDR3 is 14 amino acids. Germline assignment: CDR1 MNHEY and CDR2 SVGAGI.

V usage is TRBV7-9 and J usage is TRBJ2-7; TCRdb returns TRBD1, unconfirmable since there is no DNA. Germline V lookup: CDR1 SEHNR, CDR2 FQNEAQ (reference sequence). The CDR3 has 14 amino acids. CDR3: CASSNIGAAYEQYF.

CDR3 loop: CASSSLANSYEQYF. The rearrangement links TRBV7-6 to TRBJ2-7. Germline assignment: CDR1 SGHVS and CDR2 FNYEAQ. There are 14 residues in the CDR3.

The chain links TRBV9 to TRBJ2-7; TCRdb outputs TRBD1, but without DNA this stays unchecked. CDR1 is SGDLS and CDR2 is YYNGEE in the germline V gene. This CDR3 spans 17 amino acids. This CDR3 reads CASSAEGGTGGVDEQYF.

This chain uses TRBV12-3 or TRBV12-4 with TRBJ2-7; TCRdb names TRBD1, which stays unverified in the absence of DNA. The CDR3 is 13 amino acids. CDR3 sequence reads: CASSPGQGGEQYF.

The chain links TRBV19 to TRBJ2-1. The V gene's germline CDR1 is LNHDA and CDR2 SQIVND (reference sequence). The CDR3 extends over 12 amino acids. This chain's CDR3 is CASSKLTDEQFF.

The chain carries TRBV11-2 and TRBJ2-1; TCRdb indicates TRBD1, and absent DNA this call remains unverified. This CDR3 has 16 residues. CDR1 is SGHAT, CDR2 FQNNGV, per germline. Here the CDR3 reads CASSLVSLAPDDEQFF.

The chain recombines TRBV6-2 or TRBV6-3 with TRBJ2-7; the D call from TCRdb, TRBD2, cannot be confirmed without DNA. The CDR3 runs to 18 residues. From germline, CDR1 is MNHEY and CDR2 SVGEGT. CDR3: CASSYRGLAGVVTYEQYF.

J is TRBJ2-7 and V is TRBV4-1; checking the TCRdb D call of TRBD1 is not possible without DNA. The CDR3 is made up of 16 amino acids. Germline CDR1 is MGHRA and CDR2 is YSYEKL. CDR3 residues: CASSPTQTGSYYEQYF.

The V and J genes are TRBV11-2 and TRBJ1-3. The CDR3 covers 18 residues. The germline V gene encodes CDR1 SGHAT and CDR2 FQNNGV. The CDR3 loop reads CASSPPAKGGPSGNTIYF.

The genes are TRBV28 and TRBJ2-1; TCRdb selects TRBD2, and the lack of DNA leaves this call unchecked. The germline V gene has CDR1 MDHEN and CDR2 SYDVKM. The CDR3 runs 14 residues. CDR3 in amino acids: CASSLERYYNEQFF.

The chain recombines TRBV19 with TRBJ2-7; the TCRdb D gene call, TRBD2, has no DNA to confirm it. CDR3 length equals 15 residues. The germline V gene has CDR1 LNHDA and CDR2 SQIVND (reference sequence). CDR3 protein: CASSWTSGRADEQYF.

This chain links TRBV29-1 with TRBJ2-7; the TCRdb call, TRBD1, lacks DNA for checking. The germline gives CDR1 SQVTM, CDR2 ANQGSEA. CDR3 length equals 13 residues. CDR3 protein: CSVEGTGAYEQYF.

The rearrangement uses TRBV7-9 and TRBJ2-1; the TCRdb call, TRBD1, lacks DNA for checking. The CDR3 extends over 16 amino acids. From germline, CDR1 is SEHNR and CDR2 FQNEAQ (reference sequence). CDR3 region: CASSLGQGASYNEQFF.